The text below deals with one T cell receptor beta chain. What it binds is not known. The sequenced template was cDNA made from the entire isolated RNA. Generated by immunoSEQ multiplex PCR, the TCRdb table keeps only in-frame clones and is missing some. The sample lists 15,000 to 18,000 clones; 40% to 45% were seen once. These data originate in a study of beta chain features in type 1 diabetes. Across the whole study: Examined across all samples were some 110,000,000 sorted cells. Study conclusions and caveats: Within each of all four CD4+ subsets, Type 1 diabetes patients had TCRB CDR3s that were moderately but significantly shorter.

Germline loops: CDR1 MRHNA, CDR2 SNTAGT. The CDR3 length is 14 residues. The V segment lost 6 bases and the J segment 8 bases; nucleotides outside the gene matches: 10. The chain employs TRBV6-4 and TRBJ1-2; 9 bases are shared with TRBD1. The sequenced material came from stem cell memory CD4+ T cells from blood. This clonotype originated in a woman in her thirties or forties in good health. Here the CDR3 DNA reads TGTGCCAGCAGGACGACAGGGGGAGGCGAGGGCTACACCTTC. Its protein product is CASRTTGGGEGYTF.